The 28 T cell receptor beta chains presented below share a single source sample, sequenced in a study of PD-1 blockade in classical Hodgkin lymphoma (dated by TCRdb to the early 2020s). Sample time point, as interpreted from the label and publication: cycle 1 day 1 (C1D1), immediately before nivolumab initiation. Every trial patient had relapsed following autologous stem cell transplantation, and prior brentuximab vedotin exposure was what differed among cohorts A, B and C. The library was obtained by the immunoSEQ multiplex PCR assay. In its TCRdb copy, this immuneACCESS table keeps in-frame sequences only and misses some clones. Where compared with another copy, unresolved V genes explain less than half of these, and the others have no known cause. This sample has almost 100,000 clones in its table, and around 90% of those were observed once. Approximately 2.8% of the sample is taken by the ten largest.

The source was peripheral blood mononuclear cells (PBMCs), collected at baseline. All receptors come from a human donor with classical Hodgkin lymphoma.

The chain combines TRBV19 with TRBJ2-7; 7 bases match TRBD1. The germline V gene has CDR1 LNHDA and CDR2 SQIVND (reference sequence). The V segment lost 4 bases and the J segment 7 bases; nucleotides outside the gene matches: 7. CDR3 size: 13 residues. CDR3 in DNA: TGTGCCAGTAGTAGCAGGGGGTTGGGGGAGCAGTACTTC. Encoded protein: CASSSRGLGEQYF.

The rearrangement links TRBV7-7 to TRBJ2-6; TRBD1 is a possible D gene (6 bases). The ends were cut back, 5 bases at V and 2 bases at J, with 19 bases in the middle. The CDR3 contains 18 residues. The germline CDR1 and CDR2 sequences are SSHAT and FNYEAQ (reference sequence). CDR3 sequence: CASSDAFTGMAGANVLTF. The DNA for the CDR3 is TGTGCCAGCAGCGATGCGTTTACAGGGATGGCTGGGGCCAACGTCCTGACTTTC.

This rearrangement joins TRBV14 to TRBJ2-6; D is undetermined. Trimming stripped 5 bases from V and 3 bases from J, with 20 bases between. CDR1 is SGHDN, CDR2 FVKESK, per germline. CDR3 length equals 18 residues. The CDR3 DNA is TGTGCCAGCAGCAACGCTTTAGAAACGGTTGTTGGGGCCAACGTCCTGACTTTC. This encodes CASSNALETVVGANVLTF.

This clone was observed a single time. The rearrangement joins TRBV19 to TRBJ2-7; D is unresolved. The CDR3 has 11 amino acids. Germline values: CDR1 LNHDA, CDR2 SQIVND (reference sequence). With 3 bases removed from V and 4 bases from J, the gap between germline ends came to 4 bases. CDR3 nucleotide sequence: TGTGCCAGTAGTATTCAGTACGAGCAGTACTTC. This sequence encodes CASSIQYEQYF.

The chain combines TRBV30 with TRBJ2-5, with a tentative D call TRBD2 (5 bases). CDR3 length: 16 amino acids. Germline values: CDR1 GTSNPN, CDR2 SVGIG (reference sequence). Between the trimmed V and J ends, which lost 3 bases and 0 bases, there was a span of 17 bases. The CDR3 coding sequence is TGTGCCTGGAGGTGCGAAGCGGACCCGTACCAAGAGACCCAGTACTTC. Translation gives CAWRCEADPYQETQYF.

This clone showed up just once. V is TRBV6-5 and J is TRBJ1-2; tentatively, D is TRBD1 (6 bases). V lost 6 bases to trimming and J lost 2 bases, with 13 bases between them. The CDR3 consists of 14 residues. In germline, CDR1 is MNHEY, CDR2 SVGAGI. The CDR3 sequence: CASSRRTVNYGYTF. Written as DNA, the CDR3 is TGTGCCAGCAGCAGAAGGACAGTCAACTATGGCTACACCTTC.

This rearrangement joins TRBV30 to TRBJ2-3; D may be TRBD1 (6 bases). The V gene's germline CDR1 is GTSNPN and CDR2 SVGIG (reference sequence). The CDR3 loop spans 15 amino acids. V lost 2 bases and J lost 6, with 18 bases in between. The CDR3 spells CAWSRNRVERDTQYF. The CDR3 bases are TGTGCCTGGAGTAGGAACAGGGTCGAGAGGGATACGCAGTATTTT.

This chain connects TRBV11-3 to TRBJ1-1; weak D call: TRBD1 (6 bases). This CDR3 has 13 residues. Germline loops: CDR1 SGHNT, CDR2 YENEEA. Between the trimmed V and J ends, which lost 6 bases and 6 bases, there was a span of 14 bases. The CDR3 nucleotides are TGTGCCAGCAGTCAAACAGGGATAGCTGAAGCTTTCTTT. It encodes CASSQTGIAEAFF.

This rearrangement joins TRBV28 to TRBJ1-2; D is perhaps TRBD1 (5 bases). V was cut by 7 bases and J by 2 bases, with 14 bases left in between. The CDR3 is made up of 14 amino acids. Germline CDR1 and CDR2: MDHEN and SYDVKM. CDR3 in DNA: TGTGCCAGCACCTCTGGGGGACGGAACTATGGCTACACCTTC. Protein product: CASTSGGRNYGYTF.

The V gene is TRBV9, the J gene TRBJ1-2; the D gene is possibly TRBD1 (6 bases). CDR1 and CDR2 from the germline V gene are SGDLS and YYNGEE. The V and J ends lost 3 bases and 3 bases respectively, with 18 bases between them. CDR3 length: 16 amino acids. The CDR3 loop is CASSAPGGASHYGYTF. The CDR3 DNA follows: TGTGCCAGCAGCGCGCCGGGGGGGGCCTCGCACTATGGCTACACCTTC.

This chain links TRBV11-3 with TRBJ2-7, with a possible D match to TRBD2 (6 bases). The length of the CDR3 is 20 residues. Trimming left V 0 bases short and J 1 base short, with 25 bases between. The germline V gene has CDR1 SGHNT and CDR2 YENEEA. CDR3 sequence: CASSLDRTEGNGRESYEQYF. For the CDR3, the DNA is TGTGCCAGCAGCTTAGATAGGACGGAGGGGAACGGGAGAGAGTCCTACGAGCAGTACTTC.

The chain uses TRBV7-9 and TRBJ2-1, with 7 bases that match TRBD1. Trimming removed 1 base from V and 15 bases from J; junction bases left unmatched: 6. This CDR3 comprises 12 residues. Germline V CDR1 and CDR2: SEHNR, FQNEAQ (reference sequence). The DNA of the CDR3 is TGTGCCAGCAGCTTAGACGACAGGGATGGGTTCTTC. It encodes CASSLDDRDGFF.

This chain links TRBV5-1 with TRBJ2-5; maybe TRBD1 (5 bases). The CDR3 covers 15 residues. Trimming took 1 base from V and 2 from J, leaving 12 bases between them. Germline CDR1 is SGHRS and CDR2 is YFSETQ. The CDR3 spells CASSLRGRGQETQYF. The CDR3 DNA reads as TGCGCCAGCAGCTTGAGGGGAAGGGGACAAGAGACCCAGTACTTC.

This chain uses TRBV28 with TRBJ2-5; D gene ambiguous. Trimming removed 8 bases at V and 5 bases at J, with 15 bases between. The CDR3 runs 13 residues. Germline V lookup: CDR1 MDHEN, CDR2 SYDVKM. The CDR3 coding sequence is TGTGCCAGCGGAGCCGTATCCTTGGAGACCCAGTACTTC. Its protein is CASGAVSLETQYF.

The chain uses TRBV10-1 and TRBJ2-5; D may be TRBD2 (6 bases). The CDR3 runs to 18 residues. Trimming stripped 8 bases from V and 5 bases from J, with 30 bases between. Per the germline V gene, CDR1 is WNHNN and CDR2 is SYGVQD (reference sequence). CDR3 nucleotides: TGCGCCAGCCGAAACGCGCCCGCGGGACCCCGCCAGGAGGAGACCCAGTACTTC. Its protein is CASRNAPAGPRQEETQYF.

This clone has only one observation. The rearrangement uses TRBV30 and TRBJ2-7, with D possibly being TRBD2 (6 bases). V gave up 5 bases and J gave up 5 bases, with 25 bases separating them. This CDR3 has 16 amino acids. Germline assignment: CDR1 GTSNPN and CDR2 SVGIG (reference sequence). The CDR3 DNA follows: TGTGCCTGGGGCCCGGGGGACTCGATAGTCATCCACGAGCAGTACTTC. Protein sequence: CAWGPGDSIVIHEQYF.

V and J are TRBV28 and TRBJ2-6; D is undetermined. V was trimmed by 7 bases and J by 0 bases, leaving 4 bases between them. Germline values: CDR1 MDHEN, CDR2 SYDVKM. The CDR3 length is 13 residues. The CDR3 region is CASKGSGANVLTF. The CDR3 bases are TGTGCCAGCAAAGGCTCTGGGGCCAACGTCCTGACTTTC. The full variable domain, its missing parts supplied by reference TRBV28 and TRBJ2-6, is DVKVTQSSRYLVKRTGEKVFLECVQDMDHENMFWYRQDPGLGLRLIYFSYDVKMKEKGDIPEGYSVSREKKERFSLILESASTNQTSMYLCASKGSGANVLTFGAGSRLTVL.

A word on this clone: The junction differs from germline at one of its ends, possibly a read error. The rearrangement uses TRBV6-6 and TRBJ2-7; 7 nucleotides match TRBD1. CDR3 size: 16 residues. Germline assignment: CDR1 MNHNY and CDR2 SVGAGI (reference sequence). The CDR3 loop reads CASSYSDRAVSNEQYF. The CDR3 DNA reads as TGTGCCAGCAGTTACTCAGACAGGGCAGTCTCCAACGAGCAGTACTTC.

This clone was seen once. The rearrangement joins TRBV27 to TRBJ1-4; no clear D. Per germline, CDR1 MNHEY and CDR2 SMNVEV (reference sequence). With 2 bases removed from V and 10 bases from J, the gap between germline ends came to 11 bases. The CDR3 has 13 amino acids. The CDR3 coding sequence is TGTGCCAGCAGTTTAGACGGGTATGGAAAACTGTTTTTT. Residues: CASSLDGYGKLFF.

This rearrangement joins TRBV27 to TRBJ2-3; 7 bases match TRBD1. V lost 5 bases and J lost 1; bases outside the gene matches: 9. The CDR3 covers 16 residues. Germline CDR1 is MNHEY and CDR2 is SMNVEV (reference sequence). The CDR3 nucleotides read TGTGCCAGCAGTCCTCCGACAGGGTTTGGCACAGATACGCAGTATTTT. Its protein is CASSPPTGFGTDTQYF.

V is TRBV19 and J is TRBJ2-7, with D possibly being TRBD1 or TRBD2 (6 bases each). CDR1 LNHDA and CDR2 SQIVND come from the germline V gene (reference sequence). Trimming left V 6 bases short and J 7 bases short, with 19 bases between. This CDR3 comprises 14 residues. The CDR3 sequence: CASSQLVGGGEQYF. The CDR3 nucleotides read TGTGCCAGTAGCCAACTAGTAGGGGGAGGTGAGCAGTACTTC.

This clone has just a few counts. The rearrangement joins TRBV4-2 to TRBJ2-7; D ambiguous. Germline CDR1 reads LGHNA; CDR2 reads YNFKEQ. This CDR3 has 14 residues. V shed 0 bases and J shed 6 bases, with 12 bases lying between them. The CDR3 DNA reads TGTGCCAGCAGCCAAGATTTGGGCGTTCGCGAGCAGTACTTC. Translating it yields CASSQDLGVREQYF.

The chain combines TRBV15 with TRBJ1-5; TRBD1 aligns across 8 bases. The CDR3 totals 14 residues. Germline CDR1 and CDR2: LNHNV and YYDKDF (reference sequence). J gave up 7 bases and V 3 bases, and 5 bases lay outside the gene matches. The CDR3 sequence: CATSSRGQRQPQHF. CDR3 coding DNA: TGTGCCACCAGCAGCAGGGGGCAGCGGCAGCCCCAGCATTTT.

This clone has a single count. V usage is TRBV27 and J usage is TRBJ2-7; no firm D call. CDR1 is MNHEY and CDR2 is SMNVEV in the germline V gene (reference sequence). The CDR3 is 15 residues long. V dropped 2 bases and J dropped 0 bases, with 11 bases sitting between them. Here the CDR3 reads CASSLLGRRSYEQYF. The DNA for the CDR3 is TGTGCCAGCAGTTTACTTGGACGCCGCTCCTACGAGCAGTACTTC.

The CDR3 region has the DNA TGCAGCGTTGGATCTAGCGGGAGGGCGCGACACTCCTACGAGCAGTACTTC. Its protein is CSVGSSGRARHSYEQYF. The chain is built from TRBV29-1 and TRBJ2-7; 12 nucleotides match TRBD2. CDR1 is SQVTM and CDR2 is ANQGSEA in the germline V gene. The CDR3 is 17 residues long. V was pared by 4 bases and J by 0 bases, with 10 bases of the junction left unmatched.

V and J are TRBV11-2 and TRBJ2-3; tentative D call: TRBD2 (5 bases). The germline CDR1 and CDR2 sequences are SGHAT and FQNNGV. This CDR3 has 16 residues. The V and J ends lost 2 bases and 2 bases respectively, with 14 bases between them. In nucleotides, the CDR3 is TGTGCCAGCAGCTTAATTGCGGGCGTTAACACAGATACGCAGTATTTT. Translating gives CASSLIAGVNTDTQYF.

The chain links TRBV19 to TRBJ1-2, with D possibly TRBD1 on 5 matching bases. The CDR3 has 15 residues. Per the germline V gene, CDR1 is LNHDA and CDR2 is SQIVND (reference sequence). Trimming stripped 3 bases from V and 3 bases from J, with 14 bases between. CDR3 in DNA: TGTGCCAGTAGTATCGACCGGGACCAAGACTATGGCTACACCTTC. Translated, it gives CASSIDRDQDYGYTF.

The chain has TRBV6-4 and TRBJ2-1; 10 bases are a match to TRBD2. CDR3 length: 16 amino acids. V gave up 5 bases and J gave up 7 bases; unmatched junction bases: 11. Germline V gene sequence: CDR1 MRHNA, CDR2 SNTAGT. CDR3 sequence (DNA): TGTGCCAGCAGTACCATCAGCGGGAGGGCGTCGAATGAGCAGTTCTTC. Amino acid sequence: CASSTISGRASNEQFF.